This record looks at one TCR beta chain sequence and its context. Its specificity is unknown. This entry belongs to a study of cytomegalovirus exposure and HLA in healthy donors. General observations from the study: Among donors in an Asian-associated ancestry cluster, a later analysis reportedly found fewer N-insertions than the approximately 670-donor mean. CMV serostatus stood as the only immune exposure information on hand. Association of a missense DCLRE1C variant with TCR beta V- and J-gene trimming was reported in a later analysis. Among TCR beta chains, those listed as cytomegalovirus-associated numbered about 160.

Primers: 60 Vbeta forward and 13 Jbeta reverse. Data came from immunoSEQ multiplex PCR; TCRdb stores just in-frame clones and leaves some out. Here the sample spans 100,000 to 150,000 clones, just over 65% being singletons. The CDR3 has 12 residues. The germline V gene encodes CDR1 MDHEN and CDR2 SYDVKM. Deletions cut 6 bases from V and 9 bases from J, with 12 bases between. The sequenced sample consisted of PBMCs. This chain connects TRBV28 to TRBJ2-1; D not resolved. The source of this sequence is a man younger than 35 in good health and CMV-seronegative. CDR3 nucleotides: TGTGCCAGCAGCTCCACATCGGGTGAGCAGTTCTTC. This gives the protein CASSSTSGEQFF.